This T cell receptor beta chain was identified during a study of blood T cell repertoires in COVID-19. Study at large: Sites across the United States, Italy and Spain contributed samples from acute and convalescent COVID-19.

As handled by the study authors: Amplification of reference gene primers provided the estimated nucleated cell counts. The data were produced by immunoSEQ multiplex PCR, yet TCRdb's version contains in-frame clones alone and is incomplete. The V and J calls and clone size come from that table; D and trimming were worked out from the DNA. Of approximately 220,000 clones in the sample, roughly 90% were seen once. CDR1 and CDR2 from the germline V gene are LNHDA and SQIVND (reference sequence). The CDR3 sequence is 13 residues long. V shed 3 bases and J shed 6 bases, with 11 bases lying between them. Participant age was roughly 18 to 90 years, and participants resided in around 24 US areas. Donors were grouped by their self-reported clinical history.

Sequencing used PBMCs or T cells enriched from blood (not recorded which). This TCR was sampled from a woman younger than 45 with acute COVID-19. V and J are TRBV19 and TRBJ1-2; no clear D. In DNA, the CDR3 is TGTGCCAGTAGTATGGTTCCGCGGGATGGCTACACCTTC. As protein: CASSMVPRDGYTF.